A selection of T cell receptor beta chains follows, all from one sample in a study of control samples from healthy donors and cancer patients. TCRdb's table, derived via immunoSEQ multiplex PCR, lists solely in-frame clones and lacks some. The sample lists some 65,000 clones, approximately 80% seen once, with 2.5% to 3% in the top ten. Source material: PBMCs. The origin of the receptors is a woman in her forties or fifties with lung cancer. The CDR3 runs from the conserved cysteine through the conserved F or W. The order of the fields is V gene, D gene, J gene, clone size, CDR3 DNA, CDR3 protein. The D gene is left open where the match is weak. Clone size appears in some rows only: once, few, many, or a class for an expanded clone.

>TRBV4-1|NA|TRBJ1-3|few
TGCGCCAGCAGCCAAGAGGCGGAGTACACCATATATTTT
CASSQEAEYTIYF
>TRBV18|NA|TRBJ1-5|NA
TGTGCCAGCTCACCACCGGGGAGCAATCAGCCCCAGCATTTT
CASSPPGSNQPQHF
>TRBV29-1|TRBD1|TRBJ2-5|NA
TGCAGCGTGGGGGTGAGGACAGGGAGGTCGGAGACCCAGTACTTC
CSVGVRTGRSETQYF
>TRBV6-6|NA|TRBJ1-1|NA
TGTGCCAGCAGTTACTCGAAGACTGAAGCTTTCTTT
CASSYSKTEAFF
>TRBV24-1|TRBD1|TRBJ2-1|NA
TGTGCCACCAGTGAGCCGGGACAGGGAATGGGGAATGAGCAGTTCTTC
CATSEPGQGMGNEQFF
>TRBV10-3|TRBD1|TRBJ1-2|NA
TGTGCCATCAGTGAGTCAAAACAGGGGGCAGGAGGCTACACCTTC
CAISESKQGAGGYTF
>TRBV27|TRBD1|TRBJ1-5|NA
TGTGCCAGCAGAAAGGGGACAGCTAGCAATCAGCCCCAGCATTTT
CASRKGTASNQPQHF
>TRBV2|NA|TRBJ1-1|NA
TGTGCCAGCAGTGAAGGGGGGTTGAGGACTGAAGCTTTCTTT
CASSEGGLRTEAFF
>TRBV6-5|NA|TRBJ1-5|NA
TGTGCCAGCAGTTACTCAGGGGTACACAATCAGCCCCAGCATTTT
CASSYSGVHNQPQHF
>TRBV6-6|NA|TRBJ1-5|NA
TGTGCCAGCACTCCCGATAGCAATCAGCCCCAGCATTTT
CASTPDSNQPQHF
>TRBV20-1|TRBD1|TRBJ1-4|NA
TGCAGTGCTAGTCGGACAGGTGGTTCTAATGAAAAACTGTTTTTT
CSASRTGGSNEKLFF
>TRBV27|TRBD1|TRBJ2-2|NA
TGTGCCAGCAGCTCTCTTACCGGGACAGGGGGACCCGGGGAGCTGTTTTTT
CASSSLTGTGGPGELFF
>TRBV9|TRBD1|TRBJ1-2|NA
TGTGCCAGCAGCCCGCGGACAGGGGCTAACTATGGCTACACCTTC
CASSPRTGANYGYTF
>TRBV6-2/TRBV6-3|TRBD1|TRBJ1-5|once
TGTGCCAGCAGCCCTATAGAGGGGGCCTCCAATCAGCCCCAGCATTTT
CASSPIEGASNQPQHF
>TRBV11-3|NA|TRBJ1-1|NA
TGTGCCAGCAGCTCTGGTAGGGGGGCAGGAGCTTTCTTT
CASSSGRGAGAFF
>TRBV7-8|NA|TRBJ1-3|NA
TGTGCCAGCACCCCTGCAGCGATGGGAAACGCCATATATTTT
CASTPAAMGNAIYF
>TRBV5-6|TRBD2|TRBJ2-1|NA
TGTGCCAGCAGCATGGGACTAGCGGGGATGAATGAGCAGTTCTTC
CASSMGLAGMNEQFF
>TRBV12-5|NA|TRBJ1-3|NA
TGTGCTAGTGGTTTGCCTCGGACTGTCTCTGGAAACACCATATATTTT
CASGLPRTVSGNTIYF
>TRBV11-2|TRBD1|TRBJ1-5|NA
TGTGCCAGCAGCCCGGACAGGTCCAGCACCCAGCATTTT
CASSPDRSSTQHF
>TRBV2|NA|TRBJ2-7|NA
TGTGCCAGCAGCACCCGGTCGGATTCCTACGAGCAGTACTTC
CASSTRSDSYEQYF
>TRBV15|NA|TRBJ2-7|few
TGTGCCACCAGCAGAGTAAGGGGTAGCACCGCGTCCTACGAGCAGTACTTC
CATSRVRGSTASYEQYF
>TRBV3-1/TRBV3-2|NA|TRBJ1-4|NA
TGTGCCAGCAGCCAACAGTTCTTGAGGGAAAAACTGTTTTTT
CASSQQFLREKLFF
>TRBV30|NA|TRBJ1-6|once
TGTGCCTGGAGTGTGGGCGGGGCAGGGACTCCCCCCCTCCACTTT
CAWSVGGAGTPPLHF
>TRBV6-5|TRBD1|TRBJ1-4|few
TGTGCCAGCAGGGACACAGGGGGCGATGAAAAACTGTTTTTT
CASRDTGGDEKLFF
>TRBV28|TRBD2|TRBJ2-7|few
TGTGCCAGCAGTGGAAGGGGAGGGGTTCTCTACGAGCAGTACTTC
CASSGRGGVLYEQYF
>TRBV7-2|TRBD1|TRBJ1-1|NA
TGTGCCAGCAGCTCCTACCTGACAGGGCGAAGGAACACTGAAGCTTTCTTT
CASSSYLTGRRNTEAFF
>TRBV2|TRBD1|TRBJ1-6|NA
TGTGCCAGCAGTGAAGCTTGGGACAGGGGTCCCCTCCACTTT
CASSEAWDRGPLHF
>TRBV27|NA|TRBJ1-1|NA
TGTGCCAGCAGTTTCGGGGCTCTGAACACTGAAGCTTTCTTT
CASSFGALNTEAFF
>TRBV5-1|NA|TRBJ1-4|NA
TGCGCCAGCAGGATGACAACAACTAATGAAAAACTGTTTTTT
CASRMTTTNEKLFF
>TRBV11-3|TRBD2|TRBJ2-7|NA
TGTGCCAGCAGTCGGACTAGCGGGGGCCGCTACGAGCAGTACTTC
CASSRTSGGRYEQYF
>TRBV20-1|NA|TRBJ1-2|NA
TGCAGTGCTAGATGGGAGGTTGGCTACACCTTC
CSARWEVGYTF
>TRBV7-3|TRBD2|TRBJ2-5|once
TGTGCCAGCAGCTTCCTACTAGCGGGGGAGACCCAGTACTTC
CASSFLLAGETQYF
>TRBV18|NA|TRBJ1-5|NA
TGTGCCAGCTCACCAAATGGGCCAGCAAAATCGAGTCAGCCCCAGCATTTT
CASSPNGPAKSSQPQHF
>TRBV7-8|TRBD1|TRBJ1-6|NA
TGTGCCAGCAGCTCCCAGACAGGGGCGGCCTATAATTCACCCCTCCACTTT
CASSSQTGAAYNSPLHF
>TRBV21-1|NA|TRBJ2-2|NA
TGTGCCAGCGACGGTCGGAAGGGGGCTAACACCGGGGAGCTGTTTTTT
CASDGRKGANTGELFF
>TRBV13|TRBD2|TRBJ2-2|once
TGTGCCAGCAGCTCAGCGGGGGGCGCCACCGGGGAGCTGTTTTTT
CASSSAGGATGELFF
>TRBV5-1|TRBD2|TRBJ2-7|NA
TGCGCCAGCAGCTCATATAGCGGGGGGACCTCCTACGAGCAGTACTTC
CASSSYSGGTSYEQYF
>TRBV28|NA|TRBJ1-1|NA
TGTGCCAGCAGTTTAACAAGGGGGGACACTGAAGCTTTCTTT
CASSLTRGDTEAFF
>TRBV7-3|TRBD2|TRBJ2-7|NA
TGTGCCAGCAGCTTAAAGGGTAGCGGGGGCTACGAGCAGTACTTC
CASSLKGSGGYEQYF
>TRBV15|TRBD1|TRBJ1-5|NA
TGTGCCACCAGATCTACAGGGGGGACTTCGTATCAGCCCCAGCATTTT
CATRSTGGTSYQPQHF
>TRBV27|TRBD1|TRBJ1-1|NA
TGTGCCAGCAGATCACCGGGACAGGGGACTGAAGCTTTCTTT
CASRSPGQGTEAFF
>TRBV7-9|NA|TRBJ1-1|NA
TGTGCCAGCAGCTTCGACGGGAACACTGAAGCTTTCTTT
CASSFDGNTEAFF
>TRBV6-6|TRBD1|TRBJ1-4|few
TGTGCCAGCAGTTTAGCGACAGGGTATGAAAAACTGTTTTTT
CASSLATGYEKLFF
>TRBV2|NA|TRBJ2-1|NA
TGTGCCAGCAGCTCGAGGAAGGTTGGCCTCTACAATGAGCAGTTCTTC
CASSSRKVGLYNEQFF
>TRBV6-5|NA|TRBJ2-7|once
TGTGCCAGCAGAAAATGGGACGGGTCCTACGAGCAGTACTTC
CASRKWDGSYEQYF
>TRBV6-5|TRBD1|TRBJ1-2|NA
TGTGCCAGCAGTTACGAAACGACAGGGGAGCGAGGCCACACCTTC
CASSYETTGERGHTF
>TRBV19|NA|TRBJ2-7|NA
TGTGCCAGTAGTATAGCCGCCGGGAGTACCTACGAGCAGTACTTC
CASSIAAGSTYEQYF